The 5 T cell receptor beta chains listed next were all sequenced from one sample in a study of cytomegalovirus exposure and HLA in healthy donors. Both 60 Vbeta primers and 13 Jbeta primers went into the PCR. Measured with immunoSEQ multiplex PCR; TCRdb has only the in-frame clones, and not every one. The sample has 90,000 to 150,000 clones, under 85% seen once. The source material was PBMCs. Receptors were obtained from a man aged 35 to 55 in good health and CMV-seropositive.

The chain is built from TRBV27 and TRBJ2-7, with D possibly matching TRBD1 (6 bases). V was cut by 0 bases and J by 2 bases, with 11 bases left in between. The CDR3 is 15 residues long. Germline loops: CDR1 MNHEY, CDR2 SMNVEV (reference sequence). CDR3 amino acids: CASSLSETGAYEQYF. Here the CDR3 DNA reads TGTGCCAGCAGTTTATCCGAGACAGGAGCCTACGAGCAGTACTTC.

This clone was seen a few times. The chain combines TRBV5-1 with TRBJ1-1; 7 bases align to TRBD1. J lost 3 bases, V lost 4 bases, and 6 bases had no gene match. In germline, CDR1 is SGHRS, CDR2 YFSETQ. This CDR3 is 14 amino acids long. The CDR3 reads CASSDRGGDTEAFF. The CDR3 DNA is TGCGCCAGCAGCGACCGAGGGGGCGACACTGAAGCTTTCTTT. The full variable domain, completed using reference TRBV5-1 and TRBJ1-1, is KAGVTQTPRYLIKTRGQQVTLSCSPISGHRSVSWYQQTPGQGLQFLFEYFSETQRNKGNFPGRFSGRQFSNSRSEMNVSTLELGDSALYLCASSDRGGDTEAFFGQGTRLTVV.

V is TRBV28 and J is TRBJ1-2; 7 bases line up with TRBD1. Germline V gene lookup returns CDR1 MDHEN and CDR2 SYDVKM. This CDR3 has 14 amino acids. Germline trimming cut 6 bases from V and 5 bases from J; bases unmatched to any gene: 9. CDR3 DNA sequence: TGTGCCAGCAGGTTGCAAGGGGGCGGTTATGGCTACACCTTC. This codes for CASRLQGGGYGYTF.

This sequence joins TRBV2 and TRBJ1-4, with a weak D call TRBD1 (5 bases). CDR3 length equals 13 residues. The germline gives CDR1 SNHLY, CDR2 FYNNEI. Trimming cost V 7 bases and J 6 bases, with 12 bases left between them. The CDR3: CASTSTEDEKLFF. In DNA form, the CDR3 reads TGTGCCAGCACGTCGACAGAGGATGAAAAACTGTTTTTT.

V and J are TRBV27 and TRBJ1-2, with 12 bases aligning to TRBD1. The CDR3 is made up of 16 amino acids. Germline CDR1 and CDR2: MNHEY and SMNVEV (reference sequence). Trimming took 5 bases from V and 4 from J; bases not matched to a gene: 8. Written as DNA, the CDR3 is TGTGCCAGCAGTCAAATGGGGACAGGGGGCATCTATGGCTACACCTTC. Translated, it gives CASSQMGTGGIYGYTF.